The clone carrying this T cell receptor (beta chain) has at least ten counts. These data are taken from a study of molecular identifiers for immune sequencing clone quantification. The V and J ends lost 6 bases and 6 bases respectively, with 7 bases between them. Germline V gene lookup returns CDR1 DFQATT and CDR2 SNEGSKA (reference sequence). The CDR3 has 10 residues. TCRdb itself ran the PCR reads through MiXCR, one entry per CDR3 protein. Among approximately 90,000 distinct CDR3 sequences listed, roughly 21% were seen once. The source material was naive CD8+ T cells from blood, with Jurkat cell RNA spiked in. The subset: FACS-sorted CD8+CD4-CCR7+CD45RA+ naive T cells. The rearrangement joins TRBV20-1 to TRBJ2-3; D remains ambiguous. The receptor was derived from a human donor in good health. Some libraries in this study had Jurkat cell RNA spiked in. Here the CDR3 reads CSAILDTQYF. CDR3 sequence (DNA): TGCAGTGCCATTCTGGATACGCAGTATTTT.